One and the same sample provided the 19 T cell receptor beta chains below, sequenced in a study of cytomegalovirus exposure and HLA in healthy donors. Primers: 60 Vbeta forward and 13 Jbeta reverse. TCRdb keeps only in-frame clones here, not all; method: immunoSEQ multiplex PCR. Among about 150,000 clones listed, about 60% were seen once. The sequencing sample was made of PBMCs. These receptors all come from a woman aged 55 to 70 in good health and CMV-seropositive.

The V call is TRBV11-2, the J call TRBJ1-1, with D hard to call. The CDR3 extends over 13 amino acids. V lost 0 bases and J 11 bases, leaving 13 bases between the germline ends. Germline loops: CDR1 SGHAT, CDR2 FQNNGV. The CDR3, as DNA: TGTGCCAGCAGCTTAGACGCCCTCGCGGGGGCTTTCTTT. The encoded protein is CASSLDALAGAFF.

This clone was observed a few times. The chain links TRBV5-6 to TRBJ2-3; no reliable D call. The V gene lost 2 bases and the J gene lost 4 bases, with 11 bases spanning the gap. Germline lookup yields CDR1 SGHDT and CDR2 YYEEEE. This CDR3 comprises 14 residues. The CDR3 coding sequence is TGTGCCAGCAGCTTCTCCGCGGCCCCAGATACGCAGTATTTT. It encodes CASSFSAAPDTQYF. Full variable domain (remainder filled in from reference TRBV5-6 and TRBJ2-3): DAGVTQSPTHLIKTRGQQVTLRCSPKSGHDTVSWYQQALGQGPQFIFQYYEEEERQRGNFPDRFSGHQFPNYSSELNVNALLLGDSALYLCASSFSAAPDTQYFGPGTRLTVL.

V usage is TRBV4-3 and J usage is TRBJ2-3; 12 bases are a match to TRBD2. There are 16 residues in the CDR3. J lost 7 bases, V lost 3 bases, and 8 bases had no gene match. Germline assignment: CDR1 LGHNA and CDR2 YSLEER. Here the CDR3 DNA reads TGCGCCAGCAGCCAGGGGCTAGCGGGAGGGCCATATACGCAGTATTTT. Its translation: CASSQGLAGGPYTQYF.

The chain employs TRBV27 and TRBJ1-2; a possible D gene is TRBD1 (6 bases). Between the trimmed V and J ends, which lost 7 bases and 8 bases, there was a span of 20 bases. The CDR3 has 14 amino acids. Germline values: CDR1 MNHEY, CDR2 SMNVEV (reference sequence). The CDR3 DNA reads as TGTGCCAGCACGAGGGTTCCGACAGGAGGAGGCTACACCTTC. Its protein product is CASTRVPTGGGYTF.

This clone was seen just once. The genes are TRBV2 and TRBJ1-3; D gene uncertain. The V gene's germline CDR1 is SNHLY and CDR2 FYNNEI. V was cut by 5 bases and J by 1 base, with 9 bases left in between. CDR3 length: 14 residues. As DNA, the CDR3 is TGTGCCAGCAGTCAAAGGACTTCTGGAAACACCATATATTTT. Translating gives CASSQRTSGNTIYF.

The rearrangement uses TRBV7-2 and TRBJ1-2; possible D gene TRBD1, 6 bases. CDR1 and CDR2 (germline): SGHTA, FQGNSA. CDR3 length: 16 residues. The V end was cut by 3 bases, the J end by 4 bases, with 18 bases between. The CDR3 nucleotides read TGTGCCAGCAGCTTCCTGGGGGCAGGTCCTATCTATGGCTACACCTTC. Translated, it gives CASSFLGAGPIYGYTF.

This chain joins TRBV11-3 and TRBJ2-2, with TRBD1 identical over 9 bases. This CDR3 has 14 residues. V shed 3 bases and J 6 bases; nucleotides not matched to a gene: 2. Germline loops: CDR1 SGHNT, CDR2 YENEEA. DNA for the CDR3: TGTGCCAGCAGCTTGGGACAGGGATCCGGGGAGCTGTTTTTT. Protein: CASSLGQGSGELFF.

V usage is TRBV19 and J usage is TRBJ1-2; D perhaps matches TRBD1 (6 bases). Trimming took off 5 bases at V and 1 base at J, with 17 bases between the two ends. Germline V lookup: CDR1 LNHDA, CDR2 SQIVND (reference sequence). The CDR3 has 16 residues. CDR3 sequence: CASSLGQRISNYGYTF. DNA for the CDR3: TGTGCCAGTAGTCTTGGACAGCGAATTAGTAACTATGGCTACACCTTC.

The chain carries TRBV6-6 and TRBJ1-1; D unclear. Germline CDR1 MNHNY, CDR2 SVGAGI (reference sequence). Trimming stripped 0 bases from V and 7 bases from J, with 12 bases between. The CDR3 totals 14 residues. This chain's CDR3 is CASSYSISSLEAFF. CDR3 nucleotides: TGTGCCAGCAGTTACTCGATATCTTCACTTGAAGCTTTCTTT.

Remarks on this clone: An end of the junction differs from the germline gene, which may be a read error. The V and J genes are TRBV7-9 and TRBJ2-3, with 9 bases lining up with TRBD2. The length of the CDR3 is 12 residues. Germline V lookup: CDR1 SEHNR, CDR2 FQNEAQ (reference sequence). The CDR3 nucleotides are TGTTCCAGCCTTAGCGGGAGTGGTACGCAGTATTTT. Translation: CSSLSGSGTQYF.

The chain couples TRBV7-2 to TRBJ2-2; TRBD2 matches at 13 bases. The J segment lost 5 bases and the V segment lost 5 bases, leaving 11 bases of the junction unmatched. Germline loops: CDR1 SGHTA, CDR2 FQGNSA. There are 18 residues in the CDR3. In DNA form, the CDR3 reads TGTGCCAGCAGCCCCGGACTAGCGGGAGCCGCGGGGACCGGGGAGCTGTTTTTT. Encoded protein: CASSPGLAGAAGTGELFF.

The chain combines TRBV28 with TRBJ2-1; the match to TRBD1 covers 8 bases. CDR1 is MDHEN and CDR2 is SYDVKM in the germline V gene. This CDR3 comprises 14 residues. Unmatched junction bases numbered 11, after V lost 8 bases and J lost 8 bases. In nucleotides, the CDR3 is TGTGCCAGCTCACCGGACAGGGCCGAGGATGAGCAGTTCTTC. Its protein product is CASSPDRAEDEQFF.

The gene calls are TRBV2 and TRBJ2-2, with D maybe TRBD2 (5 bases). V lost 4 bases and J lost 7, with 10 bases in between. Germline-derived CDR1 and CDR2 are SNHLY and FYNNEI. This CDR3 comprises 13 residues. The chain's CDR3 is CASSGESGGELFF. CDR3 in DNA: TGTGCCAGCAGTGGGGAGAGTGGCGGGGAGCTGTTTTTT.

In this sample, this clone turned up once. The rearrangement joins TRBV4-2 to TRBJ2-5; 10 bases fit TRBD2. Germline V gene data show CDR1 as LGHNA and CDR2 as YNFKEQ. CDR3 size: 15 residues. V gave up 2 bases and J gave up 5 bases; unmatched junction bases: 5. CDR3 amino acids: CASSQSSGSEETQYF. DNA of the CDR3: TGTGCCAGCAGCCAATCTAGCGGGAGTGAGGAGACCCAGTACTTC.

As DNA, the CDR3 is TGTGCCAGCAGCCGTAACCTGGCGGGAGAAATGAATGAGCAGTTCTTC. It yields the protein CASSRNLAGEMNEQFF. The J gene is TRBJ2-1, the V gene TRBV7-6; 7 bases align to TRBD2. Trimming removed 5 bases from V and 7 bases from J; junction bases left unmatched: 14. The CDR3 is 16 amino acids. The germline gives CDR1 SGHVS, CDR2 FNYEAQ.

The table lists this clone with a count of one. The chain links TRBV5-1 to TRBJ2-5; no clear D. The tail of the sequence fits TRBJ2-7 better, so the J call may be wrong. Looked up from germline, CDR1 is SGHRS and CDR2 is YFSETQ. The CDR3 has 13 residues. The CDR3 DNA reads as TGCGCCAGCAGCTTGGGACGGAACTACGAGCAGTACTTC. Translated: CASSLGRNYEQYF.

The V gene is TRBV11-2, the J gene TRBJ1-1; TRBD1 matches at 7 bases. The CDR3 has 12 residues. V lost 3 bases, J lost 9 bases, and 4 bases stayed unmatched. Germline CDR1 is SGHAT and CDR2 is FQNNGV. CDR3 sequence (DNA): TGTGCCAGCAGCTTTGCGAGGGGGCAAGCTTTCTTT. Protein product: CASSFARGQAFF.

This clone was seen more than once but under ten times. The V and J genes are TRBV7-6 and TRBJ2-7; 10 positions match TRBD1. CDR3 length: 17 residues. In germline, CDR1 is SGHVS, CDR2 FNYEAQ. With V trimmed by 2 bases and J by 5 bases, 12 bases remained unmatched. The CDR3 here is CASSLRPGGQGKDEQYF. CDR3 DNA: TGTGCCAGCAGCTTAAGGCCAGGGGGACAGGGGAAGGACGAGCAGTACTTC.

V and J are TRBV7-2 and TRBJ2-7; D gene uncertain. Per the germline V gene, CDR1 is SGHTA and CDR2 is FQGNSA. CDR3 length: 12 residues. V lost 2 bases to trimming and J lost 6 bases, with 8 bases between them. CDR3 loop: CASSLQTPEQYF. CDR3 DNA sequence: TGTGCCAGCAGCTTACAGACTCCCGAGCAGTACTTC.